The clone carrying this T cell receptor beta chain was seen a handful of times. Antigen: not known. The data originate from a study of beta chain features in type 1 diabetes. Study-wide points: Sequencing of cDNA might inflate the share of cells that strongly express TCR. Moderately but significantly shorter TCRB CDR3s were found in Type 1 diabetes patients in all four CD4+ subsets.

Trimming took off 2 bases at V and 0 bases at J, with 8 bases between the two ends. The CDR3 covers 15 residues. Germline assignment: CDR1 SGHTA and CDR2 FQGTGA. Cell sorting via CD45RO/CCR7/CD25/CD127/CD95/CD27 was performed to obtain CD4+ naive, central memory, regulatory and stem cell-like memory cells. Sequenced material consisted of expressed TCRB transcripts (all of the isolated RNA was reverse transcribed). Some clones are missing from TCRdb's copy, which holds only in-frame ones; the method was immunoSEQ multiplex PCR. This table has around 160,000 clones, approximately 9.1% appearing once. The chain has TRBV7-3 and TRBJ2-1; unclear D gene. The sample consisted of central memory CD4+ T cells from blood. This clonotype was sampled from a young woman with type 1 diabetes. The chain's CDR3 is CASSLGANSYNEQFF. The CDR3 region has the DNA TGTGCCAGCAGCTTAGGTGCGAACTCCTACAATGAGCAGTTCTTC.